This record looks at one T cell receptor (beta chain) sequence and its context. Its antigen is unidentified. In germline, CDR1 is DFQATT, CDR2 SNEGSKA (reference sequence). The CDR3 consists of 13 residues. Trimming removed 3 bases from V and 8 bases from J, with 13 bases in between. This sample was included in a study of blood T cells in healthy people across ages. Study-wide results and caveats: Diversity was higher, and naive CD4+ cells more numerous, in long-lived donors than in aged donors.

A second 7 to 11 cycle PCR used barcoded and J-beta primers. TCRdb recomputed calls from the 5' RACE reads with MiXCR, one row per CDR3 protein. The table records roughly 1.9 million distinct CDR3 sequences, 30% to 40% of them present only once. Sequences were obtained from blood. The chain links TRBV20-1 to TRBJ1-4, with D unresolved. The TCR was taken from a human donor in good health. The CDR3 reads CSASMWAREKLFF. CDR3 DNA sequence: TGCAGTGCTAGTATGTGGGCGCGGGAAAAACTGTTTTTT.